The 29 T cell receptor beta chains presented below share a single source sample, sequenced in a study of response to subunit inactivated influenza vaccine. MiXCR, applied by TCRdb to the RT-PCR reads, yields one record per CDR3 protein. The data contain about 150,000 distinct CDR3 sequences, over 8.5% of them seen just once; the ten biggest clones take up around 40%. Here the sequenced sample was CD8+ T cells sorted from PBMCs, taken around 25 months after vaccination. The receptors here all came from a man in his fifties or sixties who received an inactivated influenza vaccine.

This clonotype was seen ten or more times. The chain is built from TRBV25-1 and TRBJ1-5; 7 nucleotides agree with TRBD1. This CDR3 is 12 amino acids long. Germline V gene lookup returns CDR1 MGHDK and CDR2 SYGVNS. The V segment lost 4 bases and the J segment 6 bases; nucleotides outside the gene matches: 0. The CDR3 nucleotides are TGTGCCAGCAGTGCAGGGGGTCAGCCCCAGCATTTT. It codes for CASSAGGQPQHF.

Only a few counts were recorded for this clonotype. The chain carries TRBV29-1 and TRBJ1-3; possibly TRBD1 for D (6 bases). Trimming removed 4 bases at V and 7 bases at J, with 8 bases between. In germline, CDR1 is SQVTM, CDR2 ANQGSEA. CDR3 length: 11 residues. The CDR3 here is CSVGQGNTIYF. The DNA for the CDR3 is TGCAGCGTTGGCCAGGGGAACACCATATATTTT.

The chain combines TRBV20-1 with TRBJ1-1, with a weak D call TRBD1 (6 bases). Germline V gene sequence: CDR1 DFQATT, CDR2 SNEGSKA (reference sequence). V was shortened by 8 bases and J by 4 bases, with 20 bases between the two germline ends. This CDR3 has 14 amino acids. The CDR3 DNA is TGCAGTACCAGACTGGATAGCAGGGGCACTGAAGCTTTCTTT. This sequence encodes CSTRLDSRGTEAFF.

The CDR3 loop is CASSLLGGVDEQFF. CDR3 coding DNA: TGTGCCAGCAGCCTCCTAGGGGGGGTTGATGAGCAGTTCTTC. The rearrangement uses TRBV27 and TRBJ2-1; perhaps TRBD2 as D (7 bases). The CDR3 contains 14 residues. Per the germline V gene, CDR1 is MNHEY and CDR2 is SMNVEV (reference sequence). Trimming removed 6 bases at V and 8 bases at J, with 17 bases between.

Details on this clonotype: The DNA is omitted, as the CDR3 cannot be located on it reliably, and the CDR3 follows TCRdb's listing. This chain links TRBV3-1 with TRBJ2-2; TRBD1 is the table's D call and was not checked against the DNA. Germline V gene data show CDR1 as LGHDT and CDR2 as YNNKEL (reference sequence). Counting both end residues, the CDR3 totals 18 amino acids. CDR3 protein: CASCQERGRTRTPGSCFF.

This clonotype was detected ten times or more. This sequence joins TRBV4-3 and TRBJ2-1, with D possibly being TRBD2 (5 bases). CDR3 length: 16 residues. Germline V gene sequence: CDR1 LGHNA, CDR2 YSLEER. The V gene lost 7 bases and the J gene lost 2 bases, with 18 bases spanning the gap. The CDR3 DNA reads TGCGCCAGCACATCCTTGGTTGGAGGTACCTACAATGAGCAGTTCTTC. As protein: CASTSLVGGTYNEQFF.

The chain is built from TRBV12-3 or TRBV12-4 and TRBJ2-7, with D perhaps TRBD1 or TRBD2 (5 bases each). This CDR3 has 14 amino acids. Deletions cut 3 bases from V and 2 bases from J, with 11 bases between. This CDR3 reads CASSFGTVTYEQYF. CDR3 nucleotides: TGTGCCAGCAGTTTCGGGACGGTTACCTACGAGCAGTACTTC.

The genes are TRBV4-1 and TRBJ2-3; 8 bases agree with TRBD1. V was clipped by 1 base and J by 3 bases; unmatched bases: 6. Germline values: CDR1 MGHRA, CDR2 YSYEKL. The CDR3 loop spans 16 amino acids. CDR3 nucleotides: TGCGCCAGCAGCCAAGCGTGGCAGGGGGCAACAGATACGCAGTATTTT. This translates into CASSQAWQGATDTQYF.

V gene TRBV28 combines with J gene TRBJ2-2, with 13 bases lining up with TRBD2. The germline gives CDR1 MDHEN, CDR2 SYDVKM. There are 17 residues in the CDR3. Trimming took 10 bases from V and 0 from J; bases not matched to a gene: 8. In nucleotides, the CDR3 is TGTGCCACGACCGCGACTAGCGGGGGGCCGAACACCGGGGAGCTGTTTTTT. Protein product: CATTATSGGPNTGELFF. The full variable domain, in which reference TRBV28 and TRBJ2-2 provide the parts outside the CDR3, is DVKVTQSSRYLVKRTGEKVFLECVQDMDHENMFWYRQDPGLGLRLIYFSYDVKMKEKGDIPEGYSVSREKKERFSLILESASTNQTSMYLCATTATSGGPNTGELFFGEGSRLTVL.

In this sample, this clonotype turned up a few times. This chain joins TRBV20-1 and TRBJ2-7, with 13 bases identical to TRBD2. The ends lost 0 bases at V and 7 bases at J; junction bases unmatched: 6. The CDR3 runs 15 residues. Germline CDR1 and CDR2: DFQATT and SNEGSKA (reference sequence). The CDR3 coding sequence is TGCAGTGCTAGAGAGTCAACTAGCGGGAGGGTGGAGCAGTACTTC. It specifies CSARESTSGRVEQYF.

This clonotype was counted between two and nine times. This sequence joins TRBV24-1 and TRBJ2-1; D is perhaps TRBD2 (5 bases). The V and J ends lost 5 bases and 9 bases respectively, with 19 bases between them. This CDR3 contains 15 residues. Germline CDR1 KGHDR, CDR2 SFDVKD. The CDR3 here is CATSVGWAGTGEQFF. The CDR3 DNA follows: TGTGCCACCAGTGTCGGGTGGGCGGGCACCGGTGAGCAGTTCTTC.

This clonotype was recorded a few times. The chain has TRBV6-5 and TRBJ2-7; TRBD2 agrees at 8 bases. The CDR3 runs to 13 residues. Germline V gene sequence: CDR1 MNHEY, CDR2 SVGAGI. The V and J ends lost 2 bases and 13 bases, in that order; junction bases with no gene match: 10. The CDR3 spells CASSYGIAGTLYF. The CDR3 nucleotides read TGTGCCAGCAGTTACGGGATAGCGGGAACGTTATACTTC.

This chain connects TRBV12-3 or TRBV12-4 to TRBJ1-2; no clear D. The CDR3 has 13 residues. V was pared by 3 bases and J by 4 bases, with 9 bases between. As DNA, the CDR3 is TGTGCCAGCAGTTTGTCTTCGACCTATGGCTACACCTTC. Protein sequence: CASSLSSTYGYTF.

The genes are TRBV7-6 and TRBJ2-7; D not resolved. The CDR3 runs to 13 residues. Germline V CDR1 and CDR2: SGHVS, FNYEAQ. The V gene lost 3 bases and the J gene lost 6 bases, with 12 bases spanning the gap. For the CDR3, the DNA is TGTGCCAGCAGCTTCTCTAACTCCCCCGAGCAGTACTTC. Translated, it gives CASSFSNSPEQYF.

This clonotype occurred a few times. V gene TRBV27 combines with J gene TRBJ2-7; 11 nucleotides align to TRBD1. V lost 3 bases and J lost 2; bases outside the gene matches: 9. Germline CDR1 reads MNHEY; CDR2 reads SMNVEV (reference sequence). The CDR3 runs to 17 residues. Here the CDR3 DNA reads TGTGCCAGCAGTTTTATTCCGCCGGGACAGGGGGCCTACGAGCAGTACTTC. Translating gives CASSFIPPGQGAYEQYF.

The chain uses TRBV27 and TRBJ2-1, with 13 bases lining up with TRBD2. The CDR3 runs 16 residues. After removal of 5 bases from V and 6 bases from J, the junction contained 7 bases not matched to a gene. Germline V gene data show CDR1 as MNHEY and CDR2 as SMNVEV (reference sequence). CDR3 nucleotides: TGTGCCAGCAGTAACCCGACTAGCGGGAGGACCAATGAGCAGTTCTTC. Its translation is CASSNPTSGRTNEQFF.

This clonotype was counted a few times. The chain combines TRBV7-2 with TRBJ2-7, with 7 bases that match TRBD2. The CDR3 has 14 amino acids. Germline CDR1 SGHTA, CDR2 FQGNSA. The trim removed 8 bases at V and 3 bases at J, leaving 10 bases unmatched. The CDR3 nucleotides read TGTGCCAGCGGCGCGTGGGGGGGAGGCTACGAGCAGTACTTC. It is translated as CASGAWGGGYEQYF.

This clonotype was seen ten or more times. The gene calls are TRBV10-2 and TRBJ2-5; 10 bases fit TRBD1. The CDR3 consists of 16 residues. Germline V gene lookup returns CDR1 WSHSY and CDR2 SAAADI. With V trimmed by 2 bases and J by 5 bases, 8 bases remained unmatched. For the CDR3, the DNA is TGCGCCAGCAGTGAGCTAAGACAGGGGGCTTTGGAGACCCAGTACTTC. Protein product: CASSELRQGALETQYF.

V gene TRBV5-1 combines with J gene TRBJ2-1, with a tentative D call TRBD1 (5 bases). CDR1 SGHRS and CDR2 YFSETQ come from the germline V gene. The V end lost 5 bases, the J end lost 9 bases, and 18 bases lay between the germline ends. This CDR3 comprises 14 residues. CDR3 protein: CASRKLPRVCEQFF. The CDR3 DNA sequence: TGCGCCAGCAGGAAACTACCCAGGGTTTGTGAGCAGTTCTTC.

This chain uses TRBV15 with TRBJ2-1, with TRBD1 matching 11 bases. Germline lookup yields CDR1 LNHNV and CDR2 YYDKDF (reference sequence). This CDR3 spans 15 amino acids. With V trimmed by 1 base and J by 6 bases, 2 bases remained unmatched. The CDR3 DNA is TGTGCCACCAGCAGAGCGGACAGGGGGCTCAATGAGCAGTTCTTC. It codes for CATSRADRGLNEQFF.

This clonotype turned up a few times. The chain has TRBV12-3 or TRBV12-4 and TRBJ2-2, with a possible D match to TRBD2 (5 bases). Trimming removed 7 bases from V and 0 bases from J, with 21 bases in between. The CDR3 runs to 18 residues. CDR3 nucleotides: TGTGCCAGCATTTCCCCCGGGGATTCAACAACGAACACCGGGGAGCTGTTTTTT. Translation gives CASISPGDSTTNTGELFF.

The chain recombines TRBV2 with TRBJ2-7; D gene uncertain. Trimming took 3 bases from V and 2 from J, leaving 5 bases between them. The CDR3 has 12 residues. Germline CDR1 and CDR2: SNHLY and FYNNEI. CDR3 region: CASSDSTYEQYF. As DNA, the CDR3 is TGTGCCAGCAGTGACAGCACCTACGAGCAGTACTTC. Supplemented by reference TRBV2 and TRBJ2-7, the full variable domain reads EPEVTQTPSHQVTQMGQEVILRCVPISNHLYFYWYRQILGQKVEFLVSFYNNEISEKSEIFDDQFSVERPDGSNFTLKIRSTKLEDSAMYFCASSDSTYEQYFGPGTRLTVT.

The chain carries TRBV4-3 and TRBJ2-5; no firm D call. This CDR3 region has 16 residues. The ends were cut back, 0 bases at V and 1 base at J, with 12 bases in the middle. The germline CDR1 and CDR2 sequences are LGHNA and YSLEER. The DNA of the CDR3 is TGCGCCAGCAGCCAAGATGTTGCGACGGGCCAAGAGACCCAGTACTTC. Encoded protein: CASSQDVATGQETQYF.

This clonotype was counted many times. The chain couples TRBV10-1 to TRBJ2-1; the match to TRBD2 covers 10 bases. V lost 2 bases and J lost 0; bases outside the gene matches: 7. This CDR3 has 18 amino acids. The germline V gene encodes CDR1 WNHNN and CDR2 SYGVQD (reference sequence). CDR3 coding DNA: TGCGCCAGCAGTGAGGAAGGAATAGCGGGGGGCTCCTACAATGAGCAGTTCTTC. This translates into CASSEEGIAGGSYNEQFF.

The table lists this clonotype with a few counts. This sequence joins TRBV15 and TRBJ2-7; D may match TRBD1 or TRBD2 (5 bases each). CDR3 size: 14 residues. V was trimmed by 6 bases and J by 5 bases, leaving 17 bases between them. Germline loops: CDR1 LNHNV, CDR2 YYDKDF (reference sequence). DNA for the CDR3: TGTGCCACCAGGTCGACCCCCCGAGGGGACGAGCAGTACTTC. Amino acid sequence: CATRSTPRGDEQYF. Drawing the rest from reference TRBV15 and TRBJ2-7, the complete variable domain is DAMVIQNPRYQVTQFGKPVTLSCSQTLNHNVMYWYQQKSSQAPKLLFHYYDKDFNNEADTPDNFQSRRPNTSFCFLDIRSPGLGDTAMYLCATRSTPRGDEQYFGPGTRLTVT.

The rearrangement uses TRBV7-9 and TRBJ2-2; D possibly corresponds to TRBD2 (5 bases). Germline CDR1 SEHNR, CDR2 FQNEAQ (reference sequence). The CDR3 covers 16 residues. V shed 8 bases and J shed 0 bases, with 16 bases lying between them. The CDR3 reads CASGLRAGPNTGELFF. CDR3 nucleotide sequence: TGTGCCAGCGGGTTGAGGGCAGGCCCGAACACCGGGGAGCTGTTTTTT.

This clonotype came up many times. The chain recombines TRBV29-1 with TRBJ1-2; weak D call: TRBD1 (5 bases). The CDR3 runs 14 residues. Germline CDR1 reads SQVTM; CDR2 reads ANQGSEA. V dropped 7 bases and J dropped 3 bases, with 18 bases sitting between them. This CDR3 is CSASGAGHDYGYTF. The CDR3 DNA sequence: TGCAGCGCCTCTGGGGCGGGGCACGACTATGGCTACACCTTC.

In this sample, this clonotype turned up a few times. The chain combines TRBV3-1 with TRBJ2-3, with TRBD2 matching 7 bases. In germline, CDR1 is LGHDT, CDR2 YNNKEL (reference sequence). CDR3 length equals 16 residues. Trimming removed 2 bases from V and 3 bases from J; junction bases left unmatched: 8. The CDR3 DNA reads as TGTGCCAGCAGCCAATTCTGGACTAGAGCTACAGATACGCAGTATTTT. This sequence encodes CASSQFWTRATDTQYF.

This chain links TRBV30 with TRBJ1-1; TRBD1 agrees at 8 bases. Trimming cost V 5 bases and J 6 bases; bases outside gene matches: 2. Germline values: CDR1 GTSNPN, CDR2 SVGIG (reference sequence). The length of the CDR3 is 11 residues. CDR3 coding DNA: TGTGCCTGGGGACAGGGACCTGAAGCTTTCTTT. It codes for CAWGQGPEAFF.